This T cell receptor beta chain was sequenced for a study of spatial heterogeneity in lung cancer. Notes on the study in general: Relative to follow-up, resection was when ubiquitous expanded tumor TCRs appeared more in blood.

The time point is: sample taken at primary tumor resection. Whole RNA, which was extracted from tumor, nontumor lung tissue or frozen PBMC, was sequenced without any cell sorting. Samples were donated by 72 untreated early-stage non-small cell lung cancer patients. TCRdb reprocessed the 5' RACE reads with MiXCR, giving one entry per CDR3 protein. The sample lists roughly 9,900 distinct CDR3 sequences; 8.6% were seen once. This CDR3 region has 14 residues. V dropped 3 bases and J dropped 4; count of bases not matched to a gene: 2. CDR1 DFQATT and CDR2 SNEGSKA come from the germline V gene (reference sequence). This clonotype was counted many times. Its antigen is as yet unknown.

This clonotype originated in a male donor with early-stage non-small cell lung cancer. This chain links TRBV20-1 with TRBJ2-1; 11 bases map to TRBD1. The sample consisted of PBMCs, taken at surgery. The CDR3 loop is CSARDRGRYNEQFF. The CDR3 bases are TGCAGTGCTAGGGACAGGGGGCGGTACAATGAGCAGTTCTTC.